Following are 5 T cell receptor beta chains from one sample sequenced in a study of cytomegalovirus exposure and HLA in healthy donors. Both 60 Vbeta primers and 13 Jbeta primers went into the PCR. Assay used: immunoSEQ multiplex PCR; TCRdb lists only in-frame clones, some missing. The sample comprises a few hundred thousand clones, about four fifths of which are singletons, and roughly 0.31% rests with the top ten. The sample comprised PBMCs. The source of these receptors is a girl aged 2-9 years in good health and CMV-seronegative.

This chain joins TRBV9 and TRBJ2-7, with D maybe TRBD2 (5 bases). Per the germline V gene, CDR1 is SGDLS and CDR2 is YYNGEE. V was pared by 1 base and J by 5 bases, with 16 bases between. The CDR3 sequence is 15 residues long. CDR3 loop: CASSVIGEGSDEQYF. CDR3 nucleotide sequence: TGTGCCAGCAGCGTAATAGGCGAGGGTTCCGACGAGCAGTACTTC.

The chain employs TRBV27 and TRBJ2-7; perhaps TRBD1 as D (6 bases). CDR3 length equals 14 residues. V was clipped by 5 bases and J by 2 bases, with 13 bases between them. CDR1 and CDR2 (germline): MNHEY, SMNVEV (reference sequence). Written as DNA, the CDR3 is TGTGCCAGCAGTCCAAAACAGGGTACCTACGAGCAGTACTTC. As protein: CASSPKQGTYEQYF.

The J gene is TRBJ2-1, the V gene TRBV7-6, with 11 positions matching TRBD1. CDR1 and CDR2 (germline): SGHVS, FNYEAQ. The CDR3 sequence is 17 residues long. V gave up 5 bases and J gave up 6 bases; unmatched junction bases: 12. CDR3 nucleotide sequence: TGTGCCAGCAGCCTACGCCGGGGACAGGGGGTCTCCAATGAGCAGTTCTTC. It is translated as CASSLRRGQGVSNEQFF.

In this sample, this clone turned up once. At one of its ends the junction is not consistent with the germline gene, which may arise from a read error. The chain employs TRBV5-1 and TRBJ2-7; TRBD1 matches 9 bases. Germline V gene sequence: CDR1 SGHRS, CDR2 YFSETQ. The CDR3 spans 11 residues. The CDR3: CASSPRQGGNF. Written as DNA, the CDR3 is TGCGCCAGCAGCCCCCGACAGGGGGGGAACTTC.

The V gene is TRBV7-9, the J gene TRBJ2-3; D possibly corresponds to TRBD2 (5 bases). Germline CDR1 and CDR2: SEHNR and FQNEAQ (reference sequence). The CDR3 is 15 amino acids. With 6 bases removed from V and 4 bases from J, the gap between germline ends came to 17 bases. The CDR3 DNA sequence: TGTGCCAGCAGTTCAACTAGAATCGCCCCAGATACGCAGTATTTT. Protein sequence: CASSSTRIAPDTQYF.